Each of the 22 T cell receptor beta chains below was sequenced from the same sample in a study of T cell repertoires in cytomegalovirus infection. TCRdb ran MiXCR on the reads and lists one entry per CDR3 protein. Of approximately 990,000 distinct CDR3 sequences in the sample, 25% to 40% were seen once. Their specific antigens are unknown. This specimen consisted of cultured CD8+ T cells from PBMCs, obtained from culture after CMV antigen stimulation. Receptor source: a human donor in good health (CMV status not recorded). Some clones in this sample may be carry-over from other donors' samples.

A few counts support this clonotype. This chain uses TRBV27 with TRBJ2-3; 10 bases fit TRBD2. CDR1 and CDR2 from the germline V gene are MNHEY and SMNVEV (reference sequence). V lost 7 bases, J lost 1 base, and 5 bases stayed unmatched. CDR3 length: 15 amino acids. CDR3 residues: CASTWGTSGTDTQYF. CDR3 sequence (DNA): TGTGCCAGCACCTGGGGGACTAGCGGCACAGATACGCAGTATTTT.

In this sample, this clonotype turned up many times. The V and J genes are TRBV7-6 and TRBJ1-3; D possibly corresponds to TRBD1 (5 bases). Germline values: CDR1 SGHVS, CDR2 FNYEAQ. V was cut by 5 bases and J by 4 bases, with 15 bases left in between. The CDR3 sequence is 15 residues long. The CDR3 region is CASSLGGAEGNTIYF. In DNA form, the CDR3 reads TGTGCCAGCAGCCTAGGAGGGGCCGAGGGAAACACCATATATTTT.

Comments on this clonotype: A much more abundant neighbour one base away suggests this may be a read error. Because the CDR3 is missing its conserved closing phenylalanine or tryptophan, this is likely a read error. The chain uses TRBV7-8 and TRBJ2-1; TRBD2 agrees at 7 bases. V trimming: 1 base; J trimming: 10 bases; junction bases outside the gene matches: 4. Germline V gene lookup returns CDR1 SGHVS and CDR2 FQNEAQ. The CDR3 runs to 13 residues. In DNA, the CDR3 is TGTGCCAGCAGCTTAGGAGCGGGACGGGAGCAGTTCTCC. This sequence encodes CASSLGAGREQFS.

This clonotype appeared a few times. V gene TRBV12-3 or TRBV12-4 combines with J gene TRBJ2-1; D gene ambiguous. The V and J ends lost 4 bases and 5 bases respectively, with 6 bases between them. This CDR3 comprises 12 residues. The CDR3 spells CASSSDDNEQFF. Written as DNA, the CDR3 is TGTGCCAGCAGTTCCGATGACAATGAGCAGTTCTTC.

In its sample, this clonotype was seen a few times. The chain has TRBV7-3 and TRBJ2-5; weak D call: TRBD1 (5 bases). From germline, CDR1 is SGHTA and CDR2 FQGTGA. The CDR3 sequence is 15 residues long. Trimming stripped 2 bases from V and 5 bases from J, with 15 bases between. Here the CDR3 DNA reads TGTGCCAGCAGCTTAGCTCCGGCAGGGTCTGAGACCCAGTACTTC. Translation gives CASSLAPAGSETQYF.

The chain recombines TRBV4-3 with TRBJ2-1, with TRBD2 matching over 13 bases. Germline loops: CDR1 LGHNA, CDR2 YSLEER. V gave up 1 base and J gave up 7 bases; unmatched junction bases: 7. The CDR3 is made up of 17 amino acids. For the CDR3, the DNA is TGCGCCAGCAGCCAAGGGGCCGGGACTAGCGGGGCTAATGAGCAGTTCTTC. It yields the protein CASSQGAGTSGANEQFF.

This clonotype was seen at least ten times. The CDR3 reads CASSFPGQLNTEAFF. The CDR3 coding sequence is TGTGCCAGCAGCTTTCCCGGACAGTTGAACACTGAAGCTTTCTTT. This chain links TRBV7-8 with TRBJ1-1; TRBD1 is a possible D gene (6 bases). The CDR3 is 15 amino acids. Germline values: CDR1 SGHVS, CDR2 FQNEAQ. Deletions cut 3 bases from V and 0 bases from J, with 11 bases between.

The V call is TRBV20-1, the J call TRBJ2-1; 12 bases line up with TRBD2. V dropped 6 bases and J dropped 0; count of bases not matched to a gene: 6. The germline V gene has CDR1 DFQATT and CDR2 SNEGSKA (reference sequence). The CDR3 is 16 residues long. The CDR3 here is CSASTSGGPSYNEQFF. The CDR3 DNA sequence: TGCAGTGCGTCGACTAGCGGGGGCCCCTCCTACAATGAGCAGTTCTTC.

This clonotype was counted many times. The junction shows a germline mismatch at one end, possibly a read error. The rearrangement links TRBV7-7 to TRBJ2-3; D call uncertain. Germline CDR1 SSHAT, CDR2 FNYEAQ (reference sequence). This CDR3 is 17 amino acids long. CDR3 loop: CASSLEGVTSSTDTQYF. As DNA, the CDR3 is TGTGCTAGCAGCTTAGAAGGCGTCACTTCTAGCACAGATACGCAGTATTTT. The full variable domain, its missing parts supplied by reference TRBV7-7 and TRBJ2-3, is GAGVSQSPRYKVTKRGQDVTLRCDPISSHATLYWYQQALGQGPEFLTYFNYEAQPDKSGLPSDRFSAERPEGSISTLTIQRTEQRDSAMYRCASSLEGVTSSTDTQYFGPGTRLTVL.

The chain uses TRBV7-9 and TRBJ2-7, with 10 nucleotides matching TRBD1. Losses at the gene ends were 4 bases for V and 0 bases for J; bases not matched to a gene: 9. This CDR3 spans 17 amino acids. The germline CDR1 and CDR2 sequences are SEHNR and FQNEAQ (reference sequence). Here the CDR3 DNA reads TGTGCCAGCAGCTCCACCGGGACAGGGGCTGACTCCTACGAGCAGTACGTC. This translates into CASSSTGTGADSYEQYV.

The rearrangement links TRBV18 to TRBJ2-5; TRBD2 agrees at 7 bases. The V segment lost 2 bases and the J segment 3 bases; nucleotides outside the gene matches: 9. The CDR3 is made up of 16 amino acids. Germline-derived CDR1 and CDR2 are KGHSH and LQKENI. The CDR3 sequence is CASSPSSGAFEETQYF. The CDR3 coding sequence is TGTGCCAGCTCACCATCCAGCGGGGCATTCGAAGAGACCCAGTACTTC.

Details on this clonotype: A much larger clone lies one base from this, so it may be a read error. V usage is TRBV7-9 and J usage is TRBJ2-3; the D gene is possibly TRBD1 (5 bases). CDR1 is SEHNR and CDR2 is FQNEAQ in the germline V gene (reference sequence). CDR3 length equals 15 residues. Trimming cost V 9 bases and J 0 bases, with 16 bases left between them. The CDR3 DNA reads as TGTGCCAGGAGCGCCGGACACTCTAGCACAGATACGCAGTATTTT. Its protein is CARSAGHSSTDTQYF.

The J gene is TRBJ2-6, the V gene TRBV24-1; D not certain. V was pared by 5 bases and J by 0 bases, with 13 bases between. Germline V gives CDR1 KGHDR, CDR2 SFDVKD. There are 17 residues in the CDR3. The DNA for the CDR3 is TGTGCCACCAGTGGTTATGAAAGGGTCTCTGGGGCCAACGTCCTGACTTTC. Protein: CATSGYERVSGANVLTF.

Points on this clonotype: A much larger clone is a single base away; this may be a read error. The gene calls are TRBV7-9 and TRBJ2-1; D is perhaps TRBD1 (6 bases). Looked up from germline, CDR1 is SEHNR and CDR2 is FQNEAQ (reference sequence). The CDR3 totals 14 residues. Deletions cut 1 base from V and 5 bases from J, with 9 bases between. The CDR3 spells CASSLEQGDNEQFF. In nucleotides, the CDR3 is TGTGCCAGCAGCTTAGAACAGGGCGACAATGAGCAGTTCTTC.

The V and J genes are TRBV10-3 and TRBJ1-2; 7 positions agree with TRBD1. This CDR3 has 14 amino acids. Trimming at V came to 6 bases and at J to 5 bases, leaving 9 bases not matched to a gene. CDR1 and CDR2 from the germline V gene are ENHRY and SYGVKD. Written as DNA, the CDR3 is TGTGCCATCAGATCACCGGACAGGCTTTATGGCTACACCTTC. This gives the protein CAIRSPDRLYGYTF.

This clonotype was seen only a few times. V and J are TRBV11-2 and TRBJ2-1; D may be TRBD2 (7 bases). Germline V CDR1 and CDR2: SGHAT, FQNNGV. V shed 5 bases and J shed 9 bases, with 23 bases lying between them. CDR3 length equals 16 residues. CDR3 nucleotides: TGTGCCAGCAGCCTAAATTTAAGGGGGGGCCTAGGTGAGCAGTTCTTC. As protein: CASSLNLRGGLGEQFF.

This rearrangement joins TRBV15 to TRBJ2-1; D uncertain. CDR3 length: 16 amino acids. V lost 2 bases and J 4 bases, leaving 15 bases between the germline ends. Per germline, CDR1 LNHNV and CDR2 YYDKDF (reference sequence). DNA for the CDR3: TGTGCCACCAGCAGACTCCGAGACACGATTTACAATGAGCAGTTCTTC. Its translation: CATSRLRDTIYNEQFF. The variable domain in full, with the rest retrieved from reference TRBV15 and TRBJ2-1, is DAMVIQNPRYQVTQFGKPVTLSCSQTLNHNVMYWYQQKSSQAPKLLFHYYDKDFNNEADTPDNFQSRRPNTSFCFLDIRSPGLGDTAMYLCATSRLRDTIYNEQFFGPGTRLTVL.

This clonotype was detected only once. The junction departs from germline at one end; a sequencing error may be responsible. The chain combines TRBV19 with TRBJ2-2; tentatively, D is TRBD1 (5 bases). The CDR3 has 15 amino acids. The germline V gene encodes CDR1 LNHDA and CDR2 SQIVND (reference sequence). CDR3 bases: TGTGTCAGTAGTATTTACAGGTTGAACACCGGGGAGCTGTTTTTT. This sequence encodes CVSSIYRLNTGELFF.

Only a few counts were recorded for this clonotype. The chain carries TRBV29-1 and TRBJ2-7; D is possibly TRBD2 (5 bases). CDR1 and CDR2 from the germline V gene are SQVTM and ANQGSEA. Trimming shortened V by 2 bases and J by 4 bases, and 9 bases separated the two germline ends. The CDR3 length is 12 residues. CDR3 region: CSVEREGYEQYF. The CDR3 coding sequence is TGCAGCGTTGAACGGGAAGGGTACGAGCAGTACTTC.

V gene TRBV5-6 combines with J gene TRBJ2-7; weak D call: TRBD2 (6 bases). V shed 4 bases and J shed 5 bases, with 16 bases lying between them. CDR3 length equals 14 residues. The germline gives CDR1 SGHDT, CDR2 YYEEEE. The CDR3 bases are TGTGCCAGCAGCGGCGGGATCCTCAGCCACGAGCAGTACGTC. As protein: CASSGGILSHEQYV.

This clonotype was counted ten times or more. The V and J genes are TRBV28 and TRBJ2-1; TRBD2 agrees at 9 bases. V shed 6 bases and J 4 bases; nucleotides not matched to a gene: 16. Germline V lookup: CDR1 MDHEN, CDR2 SYDVKM. The CDR3 sequence is 18 residues long. In nucleotides, the CDR3 is TGTGCCAGCAGACCCGGGTGGCCGACTAGCGGTTATTACAATGAGCAGTTCTTC. Encoded protein: CASRPGWPTSGYYNEQFF.

This clonotype occurred a few times. The genes are TRBV29-1 and TRBJ2-7; D might be TRBD2 (5 bases). Germline loops: CDR1 SQVTM, CDR2 ANQGSEA. V was pared by 3 bases and J by 6 bases, with 9 bases between. The CDR3 runs to 11 residues. The CDR3 DNA sequence: TGCAGCGTTGACAAAGGGAGCGAGCAGTACTTC. Translating it yields CSVDKGSEQYF.